This T cell receptor (beta chain) is drawn from a study of response to subunit inactivated influenza vaccine. Overall study findings and caveats: Every seasonal influenza vaccination brings in few new T cells, the authors suggested.

To note about this clonotype: Its antigen is still unknown.

TCRdb processed the RT-PCR reads anew with MiXCR; each CDR3 protein has one entry. Found here are about 650,000 distinct CDR3 sequences, about 15% of them singletons; the top ten hold under 14%. Trimming left V 6 bases short and J 1 base short, with 13 bases between. The CDR3 has 16 amino acids. The source was PBMCs from blood, collected 12 days after vaccination. The receptor was derived from a man over 45 who received an inactivated influenza vaccine. The chain employs TRBV12-3 or TRBV12-4 and TRBJ2-6, with TRBD1 as a possible D gene (5 bases). The CDR3 bases are TGTGCCAGCAGATTTGGACAATCATCTGGGGCCAACGTCCTGACTTTC. This gives the protein CASRFGQSSGANVLTF.